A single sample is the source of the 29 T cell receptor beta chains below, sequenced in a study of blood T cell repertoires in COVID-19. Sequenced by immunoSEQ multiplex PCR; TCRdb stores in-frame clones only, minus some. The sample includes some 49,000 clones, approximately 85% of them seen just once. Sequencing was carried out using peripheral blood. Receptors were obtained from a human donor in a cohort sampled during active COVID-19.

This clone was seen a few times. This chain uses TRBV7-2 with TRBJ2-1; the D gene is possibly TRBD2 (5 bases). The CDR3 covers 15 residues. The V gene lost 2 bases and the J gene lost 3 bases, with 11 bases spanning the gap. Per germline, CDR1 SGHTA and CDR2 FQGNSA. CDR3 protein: CASSLQSGDYNEQFF. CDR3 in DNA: TGTGCCAGCAGCTTACAAAGCGGAGACTACAATGAGCAGTTCTTC.

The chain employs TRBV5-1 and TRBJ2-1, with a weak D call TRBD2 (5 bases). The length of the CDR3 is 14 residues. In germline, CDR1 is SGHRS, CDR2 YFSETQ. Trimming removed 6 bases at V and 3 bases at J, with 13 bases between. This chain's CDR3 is CASKRDNYYNEQFF. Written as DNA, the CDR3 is TGCGCCAGCAAGAGGGATAACTACTACAATGAGCAGTTCTTC.

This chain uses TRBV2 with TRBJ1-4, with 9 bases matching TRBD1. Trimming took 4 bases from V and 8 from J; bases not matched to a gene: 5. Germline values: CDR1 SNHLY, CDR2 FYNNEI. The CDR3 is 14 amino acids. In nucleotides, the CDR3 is TGTGCCAGCAGTGCTGGACAGGGGTCGGAAAAACTGTTTTTT. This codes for CASSAGQGSEKLFF.

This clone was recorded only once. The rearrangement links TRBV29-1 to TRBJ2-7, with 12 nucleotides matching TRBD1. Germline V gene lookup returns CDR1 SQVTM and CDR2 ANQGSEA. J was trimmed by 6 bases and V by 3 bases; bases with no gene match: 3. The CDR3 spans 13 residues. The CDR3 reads CSVEGTGGAEQYF. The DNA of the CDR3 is TGCAGCGTTGAGGGGACAGGGGGCGCCGAGCAGTACTTC.

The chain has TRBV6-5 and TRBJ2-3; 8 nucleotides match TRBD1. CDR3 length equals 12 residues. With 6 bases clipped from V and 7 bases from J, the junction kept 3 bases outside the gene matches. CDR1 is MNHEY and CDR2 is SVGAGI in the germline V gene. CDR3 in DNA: TGTGCCAGCAGCCCAGGGGGCAATACGCAGTATTTT. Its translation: CASSPGGNTQYF.

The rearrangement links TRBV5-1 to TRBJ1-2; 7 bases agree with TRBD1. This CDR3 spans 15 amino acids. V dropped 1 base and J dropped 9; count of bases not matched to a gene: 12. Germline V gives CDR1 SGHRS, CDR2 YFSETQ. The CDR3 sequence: CASSLTDRAQSRYTF. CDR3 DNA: TGCGCCAGCAGCTTGACCGACAGGGCGCAGAGTCGCTACACCTTC.

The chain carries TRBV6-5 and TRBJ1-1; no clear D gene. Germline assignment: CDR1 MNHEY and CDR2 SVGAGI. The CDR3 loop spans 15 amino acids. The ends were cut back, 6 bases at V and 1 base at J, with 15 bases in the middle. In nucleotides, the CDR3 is TGTGCCAGCAGCGGGAGCAGGTCGTCGAACACTGAAGCTTTCTTT. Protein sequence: CASSGSRSSNTEAFF.

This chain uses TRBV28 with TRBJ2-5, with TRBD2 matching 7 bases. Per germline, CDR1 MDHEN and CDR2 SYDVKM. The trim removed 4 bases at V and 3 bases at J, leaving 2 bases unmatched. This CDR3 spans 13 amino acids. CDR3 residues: CASSSLAEETQYF. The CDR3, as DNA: TGTGCCAGCAGTTCTCTAGCGGAAGAGACCCAGTACTTC.

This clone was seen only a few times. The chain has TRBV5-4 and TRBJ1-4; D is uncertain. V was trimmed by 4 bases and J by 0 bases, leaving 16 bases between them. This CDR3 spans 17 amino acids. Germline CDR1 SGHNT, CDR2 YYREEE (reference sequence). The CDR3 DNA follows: TGTGCCAGCAGCCCCCCGCGTGTTGGAGCAACTAATGAAAAACTGTTTTTT. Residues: CASSPPRVGATNEKLFF.

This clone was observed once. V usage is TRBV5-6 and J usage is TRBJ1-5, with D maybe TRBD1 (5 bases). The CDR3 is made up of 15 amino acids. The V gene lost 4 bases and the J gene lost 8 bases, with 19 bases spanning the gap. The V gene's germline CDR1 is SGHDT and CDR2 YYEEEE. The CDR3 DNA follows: TGTGCCAGCAGCCGGCGATGGGGCCCGGTGGAGCCCCAGCATTTT. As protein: CASSRRWGPVEPQHF.

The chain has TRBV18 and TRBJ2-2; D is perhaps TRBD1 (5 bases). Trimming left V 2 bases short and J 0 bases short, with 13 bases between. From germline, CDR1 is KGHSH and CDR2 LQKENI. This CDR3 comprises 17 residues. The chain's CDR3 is CASSPLLGQSNTGELFF. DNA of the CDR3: TGTGCCAGCTCACCATTACTCGGACAATCGAACACCGGGGAGCTGTTTTTT.

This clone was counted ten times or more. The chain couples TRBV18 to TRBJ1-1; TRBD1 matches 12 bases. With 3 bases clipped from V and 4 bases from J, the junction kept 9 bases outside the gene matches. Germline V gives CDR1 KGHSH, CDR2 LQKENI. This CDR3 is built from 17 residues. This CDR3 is CASSPLGTGGAGTEAFF. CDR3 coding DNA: TGTGCCAGCTCACCGTTGGGGACAGGGGGCGCGGGCACTGAAGCTTTCTTT.

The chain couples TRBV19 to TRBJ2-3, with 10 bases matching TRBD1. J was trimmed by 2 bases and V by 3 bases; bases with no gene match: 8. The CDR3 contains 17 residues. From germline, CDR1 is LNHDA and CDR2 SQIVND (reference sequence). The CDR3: CASSMARGTGATDTQYF. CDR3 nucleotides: TGTGCCAGTAGTATGGCGCGTGGGACAGGGGCCACAGATACGCAGTATTTT.

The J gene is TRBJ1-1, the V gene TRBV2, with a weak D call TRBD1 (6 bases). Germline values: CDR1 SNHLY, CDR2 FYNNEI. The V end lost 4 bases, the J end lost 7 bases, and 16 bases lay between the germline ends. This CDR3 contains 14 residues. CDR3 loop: CASSARTAKVEAFF. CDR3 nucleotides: TGTGCCAGCAGTGCCCGGACAGCTAAGGTTGAAGCTTTCTTT.

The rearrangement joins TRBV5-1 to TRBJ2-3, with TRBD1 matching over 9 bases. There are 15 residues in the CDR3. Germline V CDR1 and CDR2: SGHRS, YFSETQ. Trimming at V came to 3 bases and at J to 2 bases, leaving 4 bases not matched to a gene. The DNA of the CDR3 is TGCGCCAGCAGCTGGGGGACAGGGACCACAGATACGCAGTATTTT. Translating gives CASSWGTGTTDTQYF.

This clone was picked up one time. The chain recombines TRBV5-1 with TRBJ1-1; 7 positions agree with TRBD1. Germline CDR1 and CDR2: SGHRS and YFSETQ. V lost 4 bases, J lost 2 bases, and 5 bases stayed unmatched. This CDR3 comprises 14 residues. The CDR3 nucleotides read TGCGCCAGCAGCATGGACAGGCCAAACACTGAAGCTTTCTTT. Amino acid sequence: CASSMDRPNTEAFF. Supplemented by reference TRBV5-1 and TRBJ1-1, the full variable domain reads KAGVTQTPRYLIKTRGQQVTLSCSPISGHRSVSWYQQTPGQGLQFLFEYFSETQRNKGNFPGRFSGRQFSNSRSEMNVSTLELGDSALYLCASSMDRPNTEAFFGQGTRLTVV.

The CDR3 is CASSLRGVSSGNTIYF. CDR3 DNA: TGTGCCAGCAGTTTGCGGGGAGTTTCCTCTGGAAACACCATATATTTT. This sequence joins TRBV28 and TRBJ1-3; D ambiguous. The CDR3 extends over 16 amino acids. Per germline, CDR1 MDHEN and CDR2 SYDVKM. V lost 3 bases to trimming and J lost 0 bases, with 12 bases between them.

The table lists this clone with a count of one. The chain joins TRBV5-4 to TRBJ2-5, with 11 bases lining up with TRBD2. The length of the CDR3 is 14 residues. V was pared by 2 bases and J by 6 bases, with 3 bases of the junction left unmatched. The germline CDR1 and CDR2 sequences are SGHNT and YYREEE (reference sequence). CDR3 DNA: TGTGCCAGCAGCTTTACTAGCGGGAGTAAGACCCAGTACTTC. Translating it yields CASSFTSGSKTQYF. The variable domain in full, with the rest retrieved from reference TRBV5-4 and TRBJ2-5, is ETGVTQSPTHLIKTRGQQVTLRCSSQSGHNTVSWYQQALGQGPQFIFQYYREEENGRGNFPPRFSGLQFPNYSSELNVNALELDDSALYLCASSFTSGSKTQYFGPGTRLLVL.

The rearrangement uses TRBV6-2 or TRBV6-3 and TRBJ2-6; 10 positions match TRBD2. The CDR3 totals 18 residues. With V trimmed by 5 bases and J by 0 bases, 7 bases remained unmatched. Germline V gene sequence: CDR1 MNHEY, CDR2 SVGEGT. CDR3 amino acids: CASSQSGRAGSGANVLTF. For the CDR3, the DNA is TGTGCCAGCAGTCAAAGCGGGAGGGCAGGCTCTGGGGCCAACGTCCTGACTTTC.

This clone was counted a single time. The CDR3 here is CASSVRLAGVDEQFF. For the CDR3, the DNA is TGTGCCAGCAGCGTCCGACTAGCGGGAGTTGATGAGCAGTTCTTC. V and J are TRBV5-4 and TRBJ2-1, with 12 bases fitting TRBD2. The CDR3 totals 15 residues. V shed 4 bases, J shed 8 bases, and the junction held 7 bases outside the gene matches. CDR1 is SGHNT, CDR2 YYREEE, per germline (reference sequence). Based on the CDR3 plus reference TRBV5-4 and TRBJ2-1, the full variable domain is ETGVTQSPTHLIKTRGQQVTLRCSSQSGHNTVSWYQQALGQGPQFIFQYYREEENGRGNFPPRFSGLQFPNYSSELNVNALELDDSALYLCASSVRLAGVDEQFFGPGTRLTVL.

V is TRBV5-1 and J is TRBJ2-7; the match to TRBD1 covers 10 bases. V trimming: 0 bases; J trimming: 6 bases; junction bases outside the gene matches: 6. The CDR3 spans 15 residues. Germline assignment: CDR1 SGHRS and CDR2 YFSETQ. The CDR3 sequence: CASSLEPTGGSEQYF. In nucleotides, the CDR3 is TGCGCCAGCAGCTTGGAGCCGACAGGGGGCTCCGAGCAGTACTTC.

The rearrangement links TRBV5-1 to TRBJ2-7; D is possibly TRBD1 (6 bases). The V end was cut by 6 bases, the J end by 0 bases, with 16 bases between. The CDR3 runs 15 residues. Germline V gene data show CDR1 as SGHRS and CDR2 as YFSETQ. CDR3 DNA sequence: TGCGCCAGCACTCAAGAACAGGGCAGCTCCTACGAGCAGTACTTC. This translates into CASTQEQGSSYEQYF.

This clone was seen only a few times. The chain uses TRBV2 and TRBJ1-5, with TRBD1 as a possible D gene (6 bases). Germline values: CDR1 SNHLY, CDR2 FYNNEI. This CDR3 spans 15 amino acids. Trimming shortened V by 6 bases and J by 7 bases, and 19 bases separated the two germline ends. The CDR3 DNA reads TGTGCCAGCAGGGATCGGGGGGCGAGGGTACAGCCCCAGCATTTT. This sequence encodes CASRDRGARVQPQHF.

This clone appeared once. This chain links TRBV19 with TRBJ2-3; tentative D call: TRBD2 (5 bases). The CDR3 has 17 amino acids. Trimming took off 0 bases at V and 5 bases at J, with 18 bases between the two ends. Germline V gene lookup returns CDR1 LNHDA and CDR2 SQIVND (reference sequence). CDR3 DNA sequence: TGTGCCAGTAGTATAGATCTGGAGGCCCTATCAGTAGATACGCAGTATTTT. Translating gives CASSIDLEALSVDTQYF.

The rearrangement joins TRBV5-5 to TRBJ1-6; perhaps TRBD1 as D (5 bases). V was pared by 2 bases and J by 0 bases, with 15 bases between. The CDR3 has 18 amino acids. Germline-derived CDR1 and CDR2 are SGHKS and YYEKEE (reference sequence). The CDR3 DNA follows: TGTGCCAGCAGCTTAAGACAGTCCTATAGCTCCTATAATTCACCCCTCCACTTT. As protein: CASSLRQSYSSYNSPLHF.

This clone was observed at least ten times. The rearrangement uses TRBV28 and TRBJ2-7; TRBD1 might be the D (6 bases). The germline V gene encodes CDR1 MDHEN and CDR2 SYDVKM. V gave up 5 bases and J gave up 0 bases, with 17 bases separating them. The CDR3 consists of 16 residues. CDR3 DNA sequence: TGTGCCAGCAGTCTACTATGGGGGCCCCTCTCCTACGAGCAGTACTTC. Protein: CASSLLWGPLSYEQYF. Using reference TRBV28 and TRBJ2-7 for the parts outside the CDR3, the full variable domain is DVKVTQSSRYLVKRTGEKVFLECVQDMDHENMFWYRQDPGLGLRLIYFSYDVKMKEKGDIPEGYSVSREKKERFSLILESASTNQTSMYLCASSLLWGPLSYEQYFGPGTRLTVT.

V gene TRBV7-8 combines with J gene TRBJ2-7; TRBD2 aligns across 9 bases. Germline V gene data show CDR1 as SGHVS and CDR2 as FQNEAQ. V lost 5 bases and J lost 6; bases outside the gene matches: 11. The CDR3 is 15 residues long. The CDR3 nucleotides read TGTGCCAGCAGCCGAGACGGGACTAGCTCAACCGAGCAGTACTTC. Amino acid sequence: CASSRDGTSSTEQYF.

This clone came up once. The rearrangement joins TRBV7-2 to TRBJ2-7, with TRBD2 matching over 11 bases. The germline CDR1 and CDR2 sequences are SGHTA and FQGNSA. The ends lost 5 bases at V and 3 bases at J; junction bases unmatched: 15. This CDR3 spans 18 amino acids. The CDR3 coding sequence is TGTGCCAGCAGCCTACAAATTTTACCGGGACTAGCGGACTACGAGCAGTACTTC. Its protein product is CASSLQILPGLADYEQYF.

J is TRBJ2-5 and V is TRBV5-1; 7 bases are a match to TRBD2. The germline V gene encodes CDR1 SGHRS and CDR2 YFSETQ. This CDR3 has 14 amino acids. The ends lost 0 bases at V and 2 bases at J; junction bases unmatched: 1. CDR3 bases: TGCGCCAGCAGCTTGGGGGGGGGTCAAGAGACCCAGTACTTC. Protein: CASSLGGGQETQYF.